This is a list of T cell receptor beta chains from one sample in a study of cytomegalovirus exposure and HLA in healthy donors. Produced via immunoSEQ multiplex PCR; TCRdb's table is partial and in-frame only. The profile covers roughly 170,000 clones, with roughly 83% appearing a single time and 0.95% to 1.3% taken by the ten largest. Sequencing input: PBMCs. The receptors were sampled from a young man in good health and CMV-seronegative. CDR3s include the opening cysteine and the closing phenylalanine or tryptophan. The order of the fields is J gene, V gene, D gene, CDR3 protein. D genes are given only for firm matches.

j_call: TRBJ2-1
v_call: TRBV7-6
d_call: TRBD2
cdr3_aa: CASSITGTSGSSEQFF

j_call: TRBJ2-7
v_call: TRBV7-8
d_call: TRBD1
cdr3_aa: CASSPSGTGTYEQYF

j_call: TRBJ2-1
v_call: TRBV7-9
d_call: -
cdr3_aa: CASMRGGEVDEQFF

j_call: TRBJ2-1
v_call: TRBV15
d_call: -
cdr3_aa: CATSSFWAKKAYNEQFF

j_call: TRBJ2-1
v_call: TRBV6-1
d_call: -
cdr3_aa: CASSTTGIQGQFF

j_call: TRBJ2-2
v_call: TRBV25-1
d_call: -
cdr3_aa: CASSELLTRNTGELFF

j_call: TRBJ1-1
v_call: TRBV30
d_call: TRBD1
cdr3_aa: CAWRGPRQGLGTEAFF

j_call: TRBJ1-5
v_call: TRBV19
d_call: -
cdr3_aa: CASSIGDSSNQPQHF

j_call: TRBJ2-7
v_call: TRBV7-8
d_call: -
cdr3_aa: CASSRALFMAGKSYEQYF

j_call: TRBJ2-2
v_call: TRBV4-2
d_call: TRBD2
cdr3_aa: CASSPSGLAGGPGTGELFF

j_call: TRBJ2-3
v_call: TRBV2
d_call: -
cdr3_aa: CASRGDFGDTQYF

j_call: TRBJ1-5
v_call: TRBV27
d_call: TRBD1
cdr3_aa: CARRGQGNQPQHF

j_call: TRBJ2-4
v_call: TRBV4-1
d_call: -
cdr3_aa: CASSQGRIGLAKNIQYF

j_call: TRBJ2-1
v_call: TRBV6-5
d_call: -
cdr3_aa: CASSYSIPSTEQFF

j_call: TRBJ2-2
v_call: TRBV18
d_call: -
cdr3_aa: CASSPVSQASLNTGELFF

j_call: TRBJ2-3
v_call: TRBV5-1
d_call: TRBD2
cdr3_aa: CASSLGRRGGTDTQYF

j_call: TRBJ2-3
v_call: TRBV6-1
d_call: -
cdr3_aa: CASSEWSRAPSTDTQYF